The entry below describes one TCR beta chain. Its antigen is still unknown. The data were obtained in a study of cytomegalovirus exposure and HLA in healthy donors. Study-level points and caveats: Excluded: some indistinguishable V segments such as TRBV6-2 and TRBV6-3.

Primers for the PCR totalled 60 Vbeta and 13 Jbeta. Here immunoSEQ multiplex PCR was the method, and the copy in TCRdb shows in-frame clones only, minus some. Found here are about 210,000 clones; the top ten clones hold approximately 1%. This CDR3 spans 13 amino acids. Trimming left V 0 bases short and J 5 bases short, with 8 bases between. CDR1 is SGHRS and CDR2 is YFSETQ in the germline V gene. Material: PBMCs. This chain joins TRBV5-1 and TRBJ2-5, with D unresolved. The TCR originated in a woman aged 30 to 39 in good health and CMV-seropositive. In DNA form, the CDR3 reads TGCGCCAGCAGCTTGGGCAGGTCGGAGACCCAGTACTTC. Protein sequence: CASSLGRSETQYF.